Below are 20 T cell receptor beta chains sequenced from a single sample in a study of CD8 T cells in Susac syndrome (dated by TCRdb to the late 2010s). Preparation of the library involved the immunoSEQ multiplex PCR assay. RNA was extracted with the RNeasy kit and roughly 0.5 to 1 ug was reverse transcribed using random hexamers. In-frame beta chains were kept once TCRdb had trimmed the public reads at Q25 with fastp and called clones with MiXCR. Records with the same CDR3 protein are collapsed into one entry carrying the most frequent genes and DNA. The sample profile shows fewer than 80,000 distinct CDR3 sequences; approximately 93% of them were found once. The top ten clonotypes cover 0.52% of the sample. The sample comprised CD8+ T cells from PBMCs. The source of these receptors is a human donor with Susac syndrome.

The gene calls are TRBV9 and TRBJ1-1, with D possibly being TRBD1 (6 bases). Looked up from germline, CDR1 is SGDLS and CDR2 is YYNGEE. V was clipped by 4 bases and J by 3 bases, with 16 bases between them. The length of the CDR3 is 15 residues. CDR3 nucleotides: TGTGCCAGCAGCCCTCGAACAGGGTTAGACACTGAAGCTTTCTTT. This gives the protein CASSPRTGLDTEAFF.

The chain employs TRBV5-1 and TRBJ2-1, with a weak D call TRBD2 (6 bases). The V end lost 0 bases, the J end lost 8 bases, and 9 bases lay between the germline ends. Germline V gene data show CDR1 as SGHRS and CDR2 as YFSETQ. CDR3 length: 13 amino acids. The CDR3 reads CASSLGGGDEQFF. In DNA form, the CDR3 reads TGCGCCAGCAGCTTGGGGGGAGGCGATGAGCAGTTCTTC. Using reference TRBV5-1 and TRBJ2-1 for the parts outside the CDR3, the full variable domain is KAGVTQTPRYLIKTRGQQVTLSCSPISGHRSVSWYQQTPGQGLQFLFEYFSETQRNKGNFPGRFSGRQFSNSRSEMNVSTLELGDSALYLCASSLGGGDEQFFGPGTRLTVL.

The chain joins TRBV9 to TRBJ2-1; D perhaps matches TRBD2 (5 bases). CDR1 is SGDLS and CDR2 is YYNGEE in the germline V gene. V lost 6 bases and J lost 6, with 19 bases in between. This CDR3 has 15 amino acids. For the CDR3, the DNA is TGTGCCAGCACCATCTTCAGTGGTGAGGGCAATGAGCAGTTCTTC. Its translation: CASTIFSGEGNEQFF.

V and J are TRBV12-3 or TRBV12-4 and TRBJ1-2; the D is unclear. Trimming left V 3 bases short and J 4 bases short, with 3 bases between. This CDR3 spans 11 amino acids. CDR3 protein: CASSFSYGYTF. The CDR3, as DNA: TGTGCCAGCAGTTTCTCCTATGGCTACACCTTC.

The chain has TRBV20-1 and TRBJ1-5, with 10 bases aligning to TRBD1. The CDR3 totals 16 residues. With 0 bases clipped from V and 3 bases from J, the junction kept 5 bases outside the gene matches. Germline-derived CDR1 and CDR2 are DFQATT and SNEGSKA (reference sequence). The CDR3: CSARDSTGGLNQPQHF. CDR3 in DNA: TGCAGTGCTAGAGATTCGACAGGGGGCCTCAATCAGCCCCAGCATTTT.

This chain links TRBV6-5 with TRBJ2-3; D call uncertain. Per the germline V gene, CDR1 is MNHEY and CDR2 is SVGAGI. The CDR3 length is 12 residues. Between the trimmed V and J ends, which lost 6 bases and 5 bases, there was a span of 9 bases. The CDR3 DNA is TGTGCCAGCAGCTCTACGGGAGATACGCAGTATTTT. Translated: CASSSTGDTQYF.

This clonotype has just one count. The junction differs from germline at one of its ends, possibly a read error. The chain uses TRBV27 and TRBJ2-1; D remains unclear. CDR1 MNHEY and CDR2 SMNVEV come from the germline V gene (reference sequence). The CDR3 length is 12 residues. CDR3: CASRSPLGWFVF. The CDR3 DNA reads TGTGCCAGCCGCTCACCTTTGGGGTGGTTCGTCTTC.

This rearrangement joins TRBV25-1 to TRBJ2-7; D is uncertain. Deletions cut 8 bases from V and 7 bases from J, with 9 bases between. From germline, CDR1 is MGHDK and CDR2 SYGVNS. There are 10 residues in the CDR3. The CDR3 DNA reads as TGTGCCAGCTTTTATCGGGAGCAGTACTTC. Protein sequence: CASFYREQYF.

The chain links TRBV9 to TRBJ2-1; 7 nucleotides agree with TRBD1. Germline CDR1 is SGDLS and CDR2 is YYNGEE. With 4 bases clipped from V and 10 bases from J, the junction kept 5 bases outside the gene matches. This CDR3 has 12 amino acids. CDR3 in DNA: TGTGCCAGCAGCAGACAGGGTAACGAGCAGTTCTTC. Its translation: CASSRQGNEQFF.

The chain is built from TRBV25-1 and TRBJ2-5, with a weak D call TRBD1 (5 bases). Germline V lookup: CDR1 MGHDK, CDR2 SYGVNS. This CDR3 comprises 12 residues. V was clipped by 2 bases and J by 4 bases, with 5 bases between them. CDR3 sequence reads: CASSERGETQYF. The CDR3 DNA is TGTGCCAGCAGTGAAAGGGGAGAGACCCAGTACTTC. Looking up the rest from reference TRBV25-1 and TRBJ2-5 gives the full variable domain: EADIYQTPRYLVIGTGKKITLECSQTMGHDKMYWYQQDPGMELHLIHYSYGVNSTEKGDLSSESTVSRIRTEHFPLTLESARPSHTSQYLCASSERGETQYFGPGTRLLVL.

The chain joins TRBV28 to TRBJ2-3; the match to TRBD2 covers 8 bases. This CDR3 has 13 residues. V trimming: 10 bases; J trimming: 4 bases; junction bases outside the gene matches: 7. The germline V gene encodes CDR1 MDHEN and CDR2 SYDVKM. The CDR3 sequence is CANGGGPADTQYF. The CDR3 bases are TGTGCCAACGGGGGGGGGCCAGCAGATACGCAGTATTTT.

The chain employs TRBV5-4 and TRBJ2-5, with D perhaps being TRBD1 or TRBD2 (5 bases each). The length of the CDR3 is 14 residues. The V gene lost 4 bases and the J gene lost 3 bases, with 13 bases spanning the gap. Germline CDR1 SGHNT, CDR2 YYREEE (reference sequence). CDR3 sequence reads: CASSHRDGEETQYF. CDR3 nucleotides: TGTGCCAGCAGCCACCGGGACGGTGAAGAGACCCAGTACTTC.

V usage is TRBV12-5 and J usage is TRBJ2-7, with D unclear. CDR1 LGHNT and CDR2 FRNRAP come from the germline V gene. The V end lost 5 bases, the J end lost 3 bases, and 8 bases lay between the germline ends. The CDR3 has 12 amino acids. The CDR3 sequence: CASGLRHYEQYF. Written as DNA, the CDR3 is TGTGCTAGTGGTCTCCGACACTACGAGCAGTACTTC.

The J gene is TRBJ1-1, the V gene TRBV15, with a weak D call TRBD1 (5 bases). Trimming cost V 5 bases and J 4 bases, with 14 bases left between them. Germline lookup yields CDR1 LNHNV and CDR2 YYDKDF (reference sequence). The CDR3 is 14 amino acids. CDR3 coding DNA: TGTGCCACCAGCCCCAGGGAGGCCCCCACTGAAGCTTTCTTT. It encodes CATSPREAPTEAFF.

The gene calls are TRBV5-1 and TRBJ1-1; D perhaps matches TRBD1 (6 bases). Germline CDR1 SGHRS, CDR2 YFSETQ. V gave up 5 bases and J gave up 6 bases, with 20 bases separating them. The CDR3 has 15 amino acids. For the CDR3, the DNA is TGCGCCAGCAGATGGGGGGGGCGCGAGAAACCTGAAGCTTTCTTT. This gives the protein CASRWGGREKPEAFF. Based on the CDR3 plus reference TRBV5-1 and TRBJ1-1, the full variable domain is KAGVTQTPRYLIKTRGQQVTLSCSPISGHRSVSWYQQTPGQGLQFLFEYFSETQRNKGNFPGRFSGRQFSNSRSEMNVSTLELGDSALYLCASRWGGREKPEAFFGQGTRLTVV.

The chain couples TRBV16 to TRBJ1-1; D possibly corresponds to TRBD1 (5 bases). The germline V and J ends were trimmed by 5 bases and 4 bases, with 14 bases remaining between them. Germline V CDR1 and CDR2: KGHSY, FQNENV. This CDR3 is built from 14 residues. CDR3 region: CASSALQGPTEAFF. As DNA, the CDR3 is TGTGCCAGCAGCGCACTCCAGGGACCCACTGAAGCTTTCTTT.

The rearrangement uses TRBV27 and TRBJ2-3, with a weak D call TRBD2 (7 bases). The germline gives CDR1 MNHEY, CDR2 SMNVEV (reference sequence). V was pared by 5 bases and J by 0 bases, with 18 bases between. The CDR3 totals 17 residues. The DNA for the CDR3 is TGTGCCAGCAGTCAACGCGGGGGCCTTTCTAGCACAGATACGCAGTATTTT. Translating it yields CASSQRGGLSSTDTQYF.

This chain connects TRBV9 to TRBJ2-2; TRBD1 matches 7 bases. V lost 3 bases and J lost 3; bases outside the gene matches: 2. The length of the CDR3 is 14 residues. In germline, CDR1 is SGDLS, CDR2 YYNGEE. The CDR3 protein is CASSEGADTGELFF. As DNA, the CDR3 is TGTGCCAGCAGCGAGGGGGCGGACACCGGGGAGCTGTTTTTT.

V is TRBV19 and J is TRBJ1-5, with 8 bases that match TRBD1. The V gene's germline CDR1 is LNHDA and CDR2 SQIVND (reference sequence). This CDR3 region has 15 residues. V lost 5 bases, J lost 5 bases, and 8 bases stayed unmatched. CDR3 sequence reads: CASSGLGTGDQPQHF. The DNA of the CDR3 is TGTGCCAGTAGTGGCCTGGGGACAGGAGATCAGCCCCAGCATTTT.

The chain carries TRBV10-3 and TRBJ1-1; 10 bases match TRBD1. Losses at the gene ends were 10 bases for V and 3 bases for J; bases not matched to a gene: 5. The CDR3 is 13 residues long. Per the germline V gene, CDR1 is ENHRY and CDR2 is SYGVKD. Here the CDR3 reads CATWGTGDTEAFF. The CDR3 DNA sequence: TGTGCCACATGGGGGACAGGGGACACTGAAGCTTTCTTT.